A selection of T cell receptor beta chains follows, all from one sample in a study of T cell responses to AZD1222 COVID-19 vaccine. Method: immunoSEQ multiplex PCR; TCRdb's copy keeps in-frame clones and lacks some. The data contain around 170,000 clones, approximately 91% of them singletons. The starting material was peripheral blood, obtained on day 0 of AZD1222 vaccination. These receptors came from an adult in good health. CDR3s include the opening cysteine and the closing phenylalanine or tryptophan. D genes are given only for firm matches. Not every row has a clone size; where given, it reads once, few, many or a size class.

clone size: .
D gene: TRBD1
V gene: TRBV11-1
J gene: TRBJ1-2
CDR3 protein: CASSPTDRGYGYTF
CDR3 DNA: TGTGCCAGCAGCCCTACGGACAGGGGTTATGGCTACACCTTC

clone size: once
D gene: .
V gene: TRBV19
J gene: TRBJ2-7
CDR3 protein: CASSIALTGMGTYEQYF
CDR3 DNA: TGTGCCAGTAGTATCGCATTGACCGGGATGGGAACCTACGAGCAGTACTTC

clone size: .
D gene: .
V gene: TRBV5-1
J gene: TRBJ2-7
CDR3 protein: CASYPGTRTYEQYF
CDR3 DNA: TGCGCCAGCTACCCCGGGACAAGAACCTACGAGCAGTACTTC

clone size: .
D gene: .
V gene: TRBV29-1
J gene: TRBJ2-1
CDR3 protein: CSAVGPGLPNEEQFF
CDR3 DNA: TGCAGCGCCGTCGGACCGGGACTCCCGAACGAGGAGCAGTTCTTC

clone size: .
D gene: .
V gene: TRBV7-9
J gene: TRBJ1-1
CDR3 protein: CASSLGQQNTEAFF
CDR3 DNA: TGTGCCAGCAGCTTAGGACAGCAGAACACTGAAGCTTTCTTT

clone size: .
D gene: .
V gene: TRBV23-1
J gene: TRBJ2-1
CDR3 protein: CASSSQQWDEQFF
CDR3 DNA: TGCGCCAGCAGTTCCCAACAGTGGGATGAGCAGTTCTTC

clone size: .
D gene: TRBD1
V gene: TRBV11-2
J gene: TRBJ2-1
CDR3 protein: CASSPGTGGSSSYNEQFF
CDR3 DNA: TGTGCCAGCAGTCCCGGGACAGGGGGATCGAGCTCCTACAATGAGCAGTTCTTC

clone size: few
D gene: .
V gene: TRBV18
J gene: TRBJ1-3
CDR3 protein: CASSPHAGTKSSGNTIYF
CDR3 DNA: TGTGCCAGCTCACCCCACGCCGGTACCAAGAGCTCTGGAAACACCATATATTTT

clone size: .
D gene: TRBD1
V gene: TRBV7-2
J gene: TRBJ2-7
CDR3 protein: CASSFDRVGGQYF
CDR3 DNA: TGTGCCAGCAGCTTTGACAGGGTAGGAGGGCAGTACTTC

clone size: .
D gene: .
V gene: TRBV9
J gene: TRBJ2-1
CDR3 protein: CASTALGVGRDYNEQFF
CDR3 DNA: TGTGCCAGCACCGCCCTTGGGGTGGGGCGGGACTACAATGAGCAGTTCTTC

clone size: .
D gene: TRBD1
V gene: TRBV29-1
J gene: TRBJ1-3
CDR3 protein: CSVDQGQGGLGNTIYF
CDR3 DNA: TGCAGCGTTGACCAGGGACAGGGGGGATTAGGAAACACCATATATTTT

clone size: few
D gene: TRBD2
V gene: TRBV2
J gene: TRBJ2-3
CDR3 protein: CASSVGSGGTDTQYF
CDR3 DNA: TGTGCCAGCAGTGTCGGTAGCGGGGGCACAGATACGCAGTATTTT

clone size: .
D gene: TRBD1
V gene: TRBV7-7
J gene: TRBJ2-7
CDR3 protein: CASSQGTGRNNEQYF
CDR3 DNA: TGTGCCAGCAGCCAAGGGACAGGTCGGAACAACGAGCAGTACTTC

clone size: .
D gene: .
V gene: TRBV6-5
J gene: TRBJ1-1
CDR3 protein: CASSLLNTEAFF
CDR3 DNA: TGTGCCAGCAGCCTTCTTAACACTGAAGCTTTCTTT

clone size: .
D gene: .
V gene: TRBV12-5
J gene: TRBJ2-7
CDR3 protein: CASAPGNSYEQYF
CDR3 DNA: TGTGCTAGTGCCCCGGGGAACTCCTACGAGCAGTACTTC

clone size: .
D gene: .
V gene: TRBV18
J gene: TRBJ1-4
CDR3 protein: CASSPDSNEKLFF
CDR3 DNA: TGTGCCAGCTCACCAGACAGTAATGAAAAACTGTTTTTT

clone size: .
D gene: .
V gene: TRBV19
J gene: TRBJ2-7
CDR3 protein: CASSKNYEQYF
CDR3 DNA: TGTGCCAGTAGTAAAAACTACGAGCAGTACTTC

clone size: once
D gene: TRBD1
V gene: TRBV27
J gene: TRBJ1-1
CDR3 protein: CASSLNRGSTEAFF
CDR3 DNA: TGTGCCAGCAGTTTGAACAGGGGCTCCACTGAAGCTTTCTTT

clone size: .
D gene: .
V gene: TRBV6-5
J gene: TRBJ2-6
CDR3 protein: CASSLTGAGANVLTF
CDR3 DNA: TGTGCCAGCAGTTTGACCGGCGCTGGGGCCAACGTCCTGACTTTC

clone size: .
D gene: TRBD2
V gene: TRBV9
J gene: TRBJ2-3
CDR3 protein: CASSTLTSGTDTQYF
CDR3 DNA: TGTGCCAGCAGCACCCTGACTAGCGGCACAGATACGCAGTATTTT

clone size: .
D gene: TRBD1
V gene: TRBV5-1
J gene: TRBJ2-7
CDR3 protein: CASSPPGTGAYYEQYF
CDR3 DNA: TGCGCCAGCAGCCCCCCCGGGACAGGGGCCTACTACGAGCAGTACTTC

clone size: .
D gene: .
V gene: TRBV27
J gene: TRBJ1-1
CDR3 protein: CASRRDKPPGEAFF
CDR3 DNA: TGTGCCAGCAGAAGAGACAAGCCCCCCGGTGAAGCTTTCTTT

clone size: .
D gene: TRBD2
V gene: TRBV6-5
J gene: TRBJ2-3
CDR3 protein: CASTIASGRADTQYF
CDR3 DNA: TGTGCCAGCACCATCGCTAGCGGGAGGGCCGATACGCAGTATTTT

clone size: many
D gene: TRBD2
V gene: TRBV7-9
J gene: TRBJ2-1
CDR3 protein: CASTDPREGLNEQFF
CDR3 DNA: TGTGCCAGCACCGACCCGCGGGAGGGCCTGAATGAGCAGTTCTTC